Listed below are T cell receptor beta chains from one sample, sequenced in a study of T cell changes during pregnancy in multiple sclerosis. Clones were read by immunoSEQ multiplex PCR, and TCRdb kept only the in-frame ones, dropping some. The table has about 43,000 clones, approximately 90% seen once. Sequenced input: PBMCs (not recorded whether the cells were cultured). The receptors shown here come from a female donor with multiple sclerosis, enrolled in a pregnancy study. Each CDR3 is given with its conserved first and last residue. The D gene is left open where the match is weak. Where a row states a size, it is once, few, many or the class of an expanded clone; other rows omit it.

d_gene,abundance,j_gene,v_gene,CDR3nt,CDR3aa
-,-,TRBJ2-3,TRBV4-3,TGCGCCAGCAGCCAAAGTTTCACAGATACGCAGTATTTT,CASSQSFTDTQYF
-,-,TRBJ2-3,TRBV7-7,TGTGCTAGCAGCTTAGCCAGCACAGATACGCAGTATTTT,CASSLASTDTQYF
-,-,TRBJ2-7,TRBV11-2,TGTGCCAGCAGCTTACAGGGATTTTTCTACGAGCAGTACTTC,CASSLQGFFYEQYF
-,-,TRBJ1-5,TRBV27,TGTGCCAGCAGGCCATCCGGGACACTCCATCAGCCCCAGCATTTT,CASRPSGTLHQPQHF
-,-,TRBJ2-1,TRBV6-5,TGTGCCAGCAGTCAAAACACGGCCGAGCAGTTCTTC,CASSQNTAEQFF
-,-,TRBJ2-7,TRBV23-1,TGCGCCAGCAGTCAATCGGGCGGCTGCAAAAGCTCCTACGAGCAGTACTTC,CASSQSGGCKSSYEQYF
-,-,TRBJ1-2,TRBV6-1,TGTGCCAGCAGTGAATCGTGGACAGTCTTATATGGCTACACCTTC,CASSESWTVLYGYTF
TRBD2,-,TRBJ2-3,TRBV30,TGTGCCTGGAGTGGGGGACTAGCGGGAGGAGATACGCAGTATTTT,CAWSGGLAGGDTQYF
TRBD2,-,TRBJ2-3,TRBV30,TGTGCCGCCAGACTAGCGGGAAGTGTAGATACGCAGTATTTT,CAARLAGSVDTQYF
-,-,TRBJ1-2,TRBV19,TGTGCCAGTAGTGGTCGGGCGGATAACTATGGCTACACCTTC,CASSGRADNYGYTF
-,-,TRBJ2-3,TRBV19,TGTGCCAGTAAACGTTATTCCACCTCTAGCACAGATACGCAGTATTTT,CASKRYSTSSTDTQYF
TRBD1,-,TRBJ2-1,TRBV29-1,TGCAGCCCACGGACAGGGGGCAATGAGCAGTTCTTC,CSPRTGGNEQFF
-,-,TRBJ2-7,TRBV28,TGTGCCAGCAGACCGGGGCGTAGCGAGCAGTACTTC,CASRPGRSEQYF
TRBD2,-,TRBJ2-7,TRBV27,TGTGCCAGCAGTCTAAACCTAGCGGCCCTGGCCTACGAGCAGTACTTC,CASSLNLAALAYEQYF
TRBD2,-,TRBJ2-7,TRBV23-1,TGCGCCAGCAGTCACTCCGGACTAGACGCTTTTATATACGAGCAGTACTTC,CASSHSGLDAFIYEQYF
-,-,TRBJ2-3,TRBV6-5,TGTGCCAGCAGTTACCTGGGAGCTACAGATACGCAGTATTTT,CASSYLGATDTQYF
-,once,TRBJ2-3,TRBV5-4,TGTGCCAGCAGCTCCCTTTCCGACGGCACAGATACGCAGTATTTT,CASSSLSDGTDTQYF
-,-,TRBJ2-7,TRBV6-5,TGTGCCAGCAGTTATGTGGACGAGCAGTACTTC,CASSYVDEQYF
-,-,TRBJ2-7,TRBV6-1,TGTGCCAGCAGTAGGGACCACACCTACGAGCAGTACTTC,CASSRDHTYEQYF
-,once,TRBJ1-4,TRBV6-1,TGTGCCAGCAGTGAGGTGGGAGCTAATGAAAAACTGTTTTTT,CASSEVGANEKLFF
-,-,TRBJ1-4,TRBV6-6,TGTGCCAGCAGTTACTCGGTAGGGGCTAATGAAAAACTGTTTTTT,CASSYSVGANEKLFF
-,-,TRBJ2-7,TRBV27,TGTGCCAGCAGTTTAGGGACCTACTACGAGCAGTACTTC,CASSLGTYYEQYF
-,-,TRBJ1-1,TRBV30,TGTGCCTGGAGAAGGTTAGGGGTCACTGAAGCTTTCTTT,CAWRRLGVTEAFF
TRBD2,-,TRBJ2-7,TRBV10-3,TGTGCCATCAGTAAAACTAGCGGGAACTACGAGCAGTACTTC,CAISKTSGNYEQYF
-,few,TRBJ2-3,TRBV7-9,TGTGCCAGCAGCCCCAGGGGCCCAGATACGCAGTATTTT,CASSPRGPDTQYF
TRBD1,-,TRBJ1-4,TRBV5-4,TGTGCCAGCAGCTTGCAGACAGGGTCTAATGAAAAACTGTTTTTT,CASSLQTGSNEKLFF
TRBD1,-,TRBJ1-3,TRBV7-2,TGTGCCAGCAGCCCCCGGGACAGGGCTGGAAACACCATATATTTT,CASSPRDRAGNTIYF
-,-,TRBJ2-3,TRBV29-1,TGCAGCGTTGAATCGGGGAGCACAGATACGCAGTATTTT,CSVESGSTDTQYF
-,-,TRBJ2-7,TRBV30,TGTGCCTGGAGTGTTTTAGCAGAGCAGTACTTC,CAWSVLAEQYF
-,-,TRBJ1-4,TRBV30,TGTGCCTGGAGTGTAATTCAAGGCCTCGGTGAAAAACTGTTTTTT,CAWSVIQGLGEKLFF
-,-,TRBJ1-2,TRBV5-4,TGTGCCAGCAGCTTCCCTCCCGGAAACTATGGCTACACCTTC,CASSFPPGNYGYTF
-,-,TRBJ2-7,TRBV4-2,TGTGCCAGCAGCCAAGTGTCCCCTGCTCCCCCCTACGAGCAGTACTTC,CASSQVSPAPPYEQYF
-,-,TRBJ1-2,TRBV7-9,TGTGCCAGCACTACCATACTTGAAGACAGGTTGGGCGGCTACACCTTC,CASTTILEDRLGGYTF
-,-,TRBJ2-7,TRBV2,TGTGCCAGCAGTGAAGGGACACAGGAAATATACTACGAGCAGTACTTC,CASSEGTQEIYYEQYF
-,few,TRBJ1-3,TRBV4-1,TGCGCCAGCAGCCAAGTATCTTCATCTGGAAACACCATATATTTT,CASSQVSSSGNTIYF
-,-,TRBJ1-2,TRBV5-1,TGTGCCAGCAGCTTGCAGTATCAGCAGGACTATGGCTACACCTTC,CASSLQYQQDYGYTF
-,-,TRBJ2-3,TRBV19,TGTGCCAGTAGTATCGGCGGGTCTAGCACAGATACGCAGTATTTT,CASSIGGSSTDTQYF
-,-,TRBJ2-7,TRBV7-9,TGTGCCAGCAGCGAAGTTCCGCGGGAGCAGTACTTC,CASSEVPREQYF
TRBD2,-,TRBJ2-1,TRBV6-5,TGTGCCAGCAGTTACAAGGTGTCGGGAGGGAACAATGAGCAGTTCTTC,CASSYKVSGGNNEQFF
TRBD2,-,TRBJ2-3,TRBV25-1,TGTGCCACCACTAGCGGGAGGGCCAAGACAGATACGCAGTATTTT,CATTSGRAKTDTQYF
-,-,TRBJ2-7,TRBV5-1,TGCGCCAGCAGCTTGCAAAGCGAGACCTACGAGCAGTACTTC,CASSLQSETYEQYF
TRBD2,-,TRBJ2-2,TRBV11-2,TGTGCCAGCAGCCTGGGGGGGTCGAACACCGGGGAGCTGTTTTTT,CASSLGGSNTGELFF
-,-,TRBJ2-1,TRBV5-1,TGCGCCAGCAGCTCATACCATATGAAGACTCACTACAATGAGCAGTTCTTC,CASSSYHMKTHYNEQFF
TRBD1,-,TRBJ1-5,TRBV27,TGTGCCAGCAGTTTCCAGGGGGCGGGCAATCAGCCCCAGCATTTT,CASSFQGAGNQPQHF
-,-,TRBJ2-1,TRBV5-8,TGTGCCAGCAGCCCTGGATGGACAGGTTGGGGAGGTGAGCAGTTCTTC,CASSPGWTGWGGEQFF
TRBD2,-,TRBJ2-3,TRBV7-9,TGTGCCAGCAGCTCATCGCGCGGGACTAGCGGAACTACAGATACGCAGTATTTT,CASSSSRGTSGTTDTQYF
-,-,TRBJ2-7,TRBV6-1,TGTGCCAGCAGCTCGTCAGGGAGTCGGCCCTACGAGCAGTACTTC,CASSSSGSRPYEQYF
-,-,TRBJ2-5,TRBV19,TGTGCCAGTAGTACGGCGGCTCAAGAGACCCAGTACTTC,CASSTAAQETQYF
-,once,TRBJ2-7,TRBV27,TGTGCCAGCAGTTTATCTACAGACTCCTACGAGCAGTACTTC,CASSLSTDSYEQYF
-,-,TRBJ1-1,TRBV7-9,TGTGCCAGCAGCTTAGAAGAGGGAACTGAAGCTTTCTTT,CASSLEEGTEAFF
-,-,TRBJ2-3,TRBV6-4,TGTGCCAGCAGTGACCGGGACAGCACAGATACGCAGTATTTT,CASSDRDSTDTQYF
TRBD1,-,TRBJ1-4,TRBV28,TGTGCCAGCAGGAGACAGGGGGCTCGTGAAAAACTGTTTTTT,CASRRQGAREKLFF
-,-,TRBJ2-7,TRBV28,TGTGCCAGCAACTTCCTGGGCGACGAGCAGTACTTC,CASNFLGDEQYF
TRBD2,-,TRBJ2-3,TRBV9,TGTGCCAGCAGCTTCTCCGGGACTAGCGGGAGAGTCGATACGCAGTATTTT,CASSFSGTSGRVDTQYF
TRBD2,-,TRBJ2-3,TRBV7-9,TGTGCCAGCAGCTTAGGTATGGCTAGCGGGAGACCAGATACGCAGTATTTT,CASSLGMASGRPDTQYF
TRBD1,-,TRBJ1-4,TRBV28,TGTGCCAGCAGTTTACCCAAGACAGGGCGGGATGAAAAACTGTTTTTT,CASSLPKTGRDEKLFF
-,-,TRBJ2-3,TRBV11-2,TGTGCCAGCAGCTTAGGCGCTGCCCTAGGCACAGATACGCAGTATTTT,CASSLGAALGTDTQYF
TRBD2,-,TRBJ2-3,TRBV27,TGTGCCAGCAGACGACTAGCGGGCACACTGGATACGCAGTATTTT,CASRRLAGTLDTQYF
-,once,TRBJ1-1,TRBV6-4,TGTGCCAGCAGTGGATCGGGCACTGAAGCTTTCTTT,CASSGSGTEAFF